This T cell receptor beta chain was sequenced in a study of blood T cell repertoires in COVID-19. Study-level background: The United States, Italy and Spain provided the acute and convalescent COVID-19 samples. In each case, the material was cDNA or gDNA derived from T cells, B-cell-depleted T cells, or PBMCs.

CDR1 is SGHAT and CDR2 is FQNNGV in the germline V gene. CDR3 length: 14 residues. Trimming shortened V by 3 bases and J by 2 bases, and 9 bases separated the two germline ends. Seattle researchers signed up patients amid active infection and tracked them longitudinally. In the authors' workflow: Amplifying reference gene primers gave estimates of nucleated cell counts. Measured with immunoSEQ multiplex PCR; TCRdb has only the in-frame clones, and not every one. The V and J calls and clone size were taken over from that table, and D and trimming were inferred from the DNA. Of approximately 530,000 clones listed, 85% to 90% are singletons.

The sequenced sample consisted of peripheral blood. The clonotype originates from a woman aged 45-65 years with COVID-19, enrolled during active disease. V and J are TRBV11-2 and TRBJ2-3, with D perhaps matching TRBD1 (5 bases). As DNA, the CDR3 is TGTGCCAGCAGCTTCCGACAGACCACAGATACGCAGTATTTT. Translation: CASSFRQTTDTQYF.